The rows below give T cell receptor beta chains drawn from one sample of a study of breast tumors, draining lymph nodes, adjacent tissues. TCRdb processed the multiplex PCR reads anew with MiXCR; each CDR3 protein has one entry. Altogether a few hundred thousand distinct CDR3 sequences are present, approximately 36% being singletons, with the ten largest covering over 3.5%. The material sequenced was axillary lymph node tissue. The receptors originated from a female donor with breast cancer. Some clones in this sample may be carry-over from other donors' samples. Both conserved end residues are part of each CDR3. The D gene is left open where the match is weak. Clone size is shown for a subset of rows, as once, few, many or a class of expanded clone.

clone_size d_call j_call v_call cdr3_aa cdr3_nt
many NA TRBJ1-5 TRBV2 CASTGAGWLWAQHF TGTGCCAGTACCGGGGCAGGGTGGCTCTGGGCCCAGCATTTT
NA NA TRBJ2-2 TRBV9 CASSATGFNTGEPFF TGTGCCAGCAGCGCGACGGGGTTTAACACCGGGGAGCCGTTTTTT
many NA TRBJ2-3 TRBV7-9 CASSPRARGGPDTQYF TGTGCCAGCAGCCCCCGGGCTAGGGGAGGTCCAGATACGCAGTATTTT
NA TRBD2 TRBJ2-1 TRBV20-1 CSARWRGGNTGANEQFF TGCAGTGCTAGATGGCGGGGGGGGAACACCGGGGCCAATGAGCAGTTCTTC
many TRBD1 TRBJ1-2 TRBV10-3 CAINVRGQGYGYTF TGTGCCATCAATGTAAGGGGACAGGGATATGGCTACACCTTC
few NA TRBJ2-7 TRBV5-4 CASGDTLDEQYF TGTGCCAGCGGGGACACCCTCGACGAGCAGTACTTC
NA TRBD1 TRBJ2-1 TRBV5-1 CASSLVSGTVFNEQFF TGCGCCAGCAGCTTGGTTTCAGGGACAGTGTTCAATGAGCAGTTCTTC
many TRBD2 TRBJ2-1 TRBV2 CASSLGLAGGDNEQFF TGTGCCAGCAGCTTGGGACTAGCGGGAGGGGACAATGAGCAGTTCTTC
many TRBD2 TRBJ2-1 TRBV12-5 CASGSSIAGVDNEQFF TGTGCTAGTGGTTCCTCAATAGCGGGAGTGGACAATGAGCAGTTCTTC
many NA TRBJ2-3 TRBV5-4 CASSLDQRRIDTQYF TGTGCCAGCAGCTTGGATCAGCGCCGGATAGATACGCAGTATTTT
few NA TRBJ2-2 TRBV7-2 CASSLVTGGGELFF TGTGCCAGCAGCTTAGTAACTGGGGGCGGGGAGCTGTTTTTT
many TRBD1 TRBJ2-7 TRBV4-1 CASGRGQGTQGVDEQYF TGCGCCAGCGGACGGGGACAGGGGACTCAAGGGGTTGACGAGCAGTACTTC
NA TRBD1 TRBJ1-6 TRBV2 CASRLPGQGDWAYSPLHF TGTGCCAGCAGACTCCCGGGACAGGGAGATTGGGCATATTCACCCCTCCACTTT
NA TRBD2 TRBJ2-6 TRBV20-1 CSARDLAGGAGANVLTF TGCAGTGCTAGAGATCTAGCGGGGGGTGCTGGGGCCAACGTCCTGACTTTC
many NA TRBJ2-7 TRBV15 CATSREPPGSKLGEQYF TGTGCCACCAGCAGAGAACCGCCGGGCTCAAAATTGGGCGAGCAGTACTTC
many TRBD2 TRBJ2-1 TRBV9 CASSARTSGVVEQFF TGTGCCAGCAGCGCGCGGACTAGCGGGGTGGTGGAGCAGTTCTTC
many NA TRBJ1-4 TRBV7-2 CASSPPGGADGKLFF TGTGCCAGCAGCCCCCCTGGTGGAGCCGACGGAAAACTGTTTTTT
many NA TRBJ2-1 TRBV7-3 CASSPIWSSYNEQFF TGTGCCAGCAGCCCCATTTGGAGCTCCTACAATGAGCAGTTCTTC
NA TRBD1 TRBJ1-2 TRBV9 CASSVGTGGSNYGYTF TGTGCCAGCAGCGTTGGGACAGGGGGTTCTAACTATGGCTACACCTTC
many NA TRBJ2-3 TRBV10-1 CASSDGNTDTQYF TGCGCCAGCAGTGACGGCAACACAGATACGCAGTATTTT
many NA TRBJ2-6 TRBV29-1 CSVEVLISKISGANVLTF TGCAGCGTTGAAGTGCTTATTAGTAAGATTTCTGGGGCCAACGTCCTGACTTTC
many NA TRBJ2-3 TRBV4-2 CASSQDLLTDTQYF TGTGCCAGCAGCCAAGACTTACTCACAGATACGCAGTATTTT
NA NA TRBJ1-6 TRBV20-1 CSAPGGFSPLHF TGCAGTGCCCCGGGGGGATTTTCACCCCTCCACTTT
NA NA TRBJ1-5 TRBV20-1 CSASGVLNQPQHF TGCAGTGCTAGCGGGGTGCTCAATCAGCCCCAGCATTTT
NA NA TRBJ1-6 TRBV7-2 CASSMLGGDLGSPLHF TGTGCCAGTAGTATGCTAGGGGGGGATTTAGGGTCACCCCTCCACTTT
many NA TRBJ2-5 TRBV18 CASSAVRRAGETQYF TGTGCCAGCTCAGCTGTCCGGAGGGCGGGGGAGACCCAGTACTTC
NA TRBD1 TRBJ1-6 TRBV10-3 CAISEGGQEINSPLHF TGTGCCATCAGTGAAGGGGGACAGGAGATTAATTCACCCCTCCACTTT
many NA TRBJ2-7 TRBV11-3 CASSSPGPYLYEQYF TGTGCCAGCAGCTCCCCTGGGCCATACCTTTACGAGCAGTACTTC
NA NA TRBJ2-1 TRBV5-1 CANGYGVREQFF TGCGCCAACGGCTACGGCGTCCGGGAGCAGTTCTTC
NA TRBD1 TRBJ2-5 TRBV29-1 CSVMGQTQETQYF TGCAGCGTCATGGGACAGACCCAAGAGACCCAGTACTTC
NA TRBD1 TRBJ1-2 TRBV11-3 CASSPPRDRANYDYTF TGTGCCAGCAGCCCACCCCGGGACAGAGCTAACTATGACTACACCTTC
many TRBD2 TRBJ2-1 TRBV29-1 CSVGTRYNEQFF TGCAGCGTAGGGACTAGGTACAATGAGCAGTTCTTC
many NA TRBJ1-5 TRBV4-3 CASSPRHVSNQPQHF TGCGCCAGCAGCCCAAGACACGTTAGCAATCAGCCCCAGCATTTT
many NA TRBJ2-5 TRBV7-3 CASSLVGGRETQYF TGTGCCAGCAGCTTAGTCGGGGGACGAGAGACCCAGTACTTC
few NA TRBJ2-3 TRBV27 CASSLGRGVNTDTQYF TGTGCCAGCAGTTTGGGACGAGGCGTTAATACAGATACGCAGTATTTT
many TRBD1 TRBJ1-2 TRBV5-1 CASSSGTGRFYGYTF TGCGCCAGCAGCTCCGGGACAGGCCGTTTCTATGGCTACACCTTC
many TRBD1 TRBJ2-1 TRBV2 CASSVMGQGAYNEQFF TGTGCCAGCAGTGTAATGGGACAGGGGGCCTACAATGAGCAGTTCTTC
many NA TRBJ2-3 TRBV2 CASSEAPADTQYF TGTGCCAGCAGTGAAGCTCCCGCAGATACGCAGTATTTT
NA NA TRBJ1-3 TRBV4-2 CASSQGPDTSGNTIYF TGTGCCAGCAGCCAGGGACCGGACACCTCTGGAAACACCATATATTTT
many TRBD2 TRBJ2-3 TRBV7-2 CASSRQGTSGSGGADTQYF TGTGCCAGCAGCCGACAAGGGACTAGCGGGAGTGGAGGTGCGGATACGCAGTATTTT
NA TRBD1 TRBJ2-7 TRBV5-5 CASSLAGQGYGGEQYF TGTGCCAGCAGCTTGGCGGGACAGGGATATGGAGGTGAGCAGTACTTC
many NA TRBJ2-5 TRBV20-1 CSAETHQGSTQETQYF TGCAGTGCTGAGACCCATCAGGGGAGCACCCAAGAGACCCAGTACTTC
NA NA TRBJ1-2 TRBV24-1 CATSDRTTPGYTF TGTGCCACCAGTGACAGGACTACGCCTGGCTACACCTTC
NA NA TRBJ2-5 TRBV7-7 CARVESLETQYF TGTGCTAGAGTTGAGTCGTTAGAGACCCAGTACTTC
many NA TRBJ2-3 TRBV2 CAAPRGPRSTDTQYF TGTGCCGCACCACGGGGGCCCCGTAGCACAGATACGCAGTATTTT
NA TRBD2 TRBJ2-1 TRBV19 CASSRTSGRANEQFF TGTGCCAGTAGTAGGACTAGCGGGAGAGCCAATGAGCAGTTCTTC
many TRBD2 TRBJ2-5 TRBV7-6 CASSFELAGRETQYF TGTGCCAGCAGCTTCGAACTAGCGGGGAGAGAGACCCAGTACTTC
once NA TRBJ2-1 TRBV25-1 CASKPSLGSSYNEQFF TGTGCCAGCAAACCCTCTCTCGGGAGCTCCTACAATGAGCAGTTCTTC
many TRBD2 TRBJ2-7 TRBV4-1 CASSQDLSGGPYEQYF TGCGCCAGCAGCCAAGACCTTTCGGGAGGACCCTACGAGCAGTACTTC
many TRBD1 TRBJ1-5 TRBV7-8 CASSPYRGGQPQHF TGTGCCAGCAGCCCATACAGGGGAGGCCAGCCCCAGCATTTT
NA TRBD2 TRBJ2-3 TRBV3-1 CASSHREGWTDTQYF TGTGCCAGCAGCCATAGGGAGGGTTGGACAGATACGCAGTATTTT
NA NA TRBJ2-3 TRBV20-1 CSAISGVGADTQYF TGCAGTGCCATTAGCGGAGTTGGGGCAGATACGCAGTATTTT
NA TRBD2 TRBJ2-3 TRBV20-1 CSARDSGRYADTQYF TGCAGTGCTAGAGATAGCGGGAGGTACGCAGATACGCAGTATTTT
many NA TRBJ2-1 TRBV7-3 CASSLSQGNEQFF TGTGCCAGCAGCTTAAGTCAGGGGAATGAGCAGTTCTTC
NA TRBD1 TRBJ1-4 TRBV4-1 CASSPSGTGDEKLFF TGCGCCAGCAGCCCCTCCGGGACAGGGGATGAAAAACTGTTTTTT
many NA TRBJ1-6 TRBV25-1 CASSPKVGGAGSPLHF TGTGCCAGCAGTCCTAAGGTCGGGGGTGCGGGATCACCCCTCCACTTT
many NA TRBJ1-6 TRBV5-1 CASGRDIGSSYNSPLHF TGCGCCAGCGGGAGGGACATCGGAAGCTCCTATAATTCACCCCTCCACTTT
many TRBD2 TRBJ2-1 TRBV12-3/TRBV12-4 CASMTSGGSSSYNEQFF TGTGCCAGCATGACTAGCGGGGGCTCTAGCTCCTACAATGAGCAGTTCTTC
many NA TRBJ1-6 TRBV7-6 CASSSYDNSPLHF TGTGCCAGCAGCTCGTATGACAATTCACCCCTCCACTTT